This T cell receptor (beta chain) was identified during a study of regulatory T cells in long-lasting Graves disease. Through Arm-PCR of CDR3 regions and iRepertoire HTBI primers, TCR beta libraries were built. TCRdb fed the multiplex PCR reads into MiXCR, producing one record per CDR3 protein. Of 400,000 or so distinct CDR3 sequences detected, roughly 20% appear once; the ten largest clones hold about a fifth. Study-level results: Persistent patients shared more public clonotypes (approximately 2,500) than new patients (about 930). Researchers reported studying only peripheral blood, not thyroid tissue.

Time point meaning: persistent/refractory GD, antithyroid drugs over 5 years with positive TRAb. PBMC RNA served as the TCR library source. Peripheral blood, around 10 milliliters of it, was drawn into EDTA tubes. This clonotype was observed a few times. Its target is unknown. This may be a read error, as it is one base from a much larger clone. The sequenced sample was peripheral blood mononuclear cells (PBMCs), obtained when the disease was refractory, from a patient treated with antithyroid drugs. The source is a female donor with Graves disease.

DNA of the CDR3: TGTGCCAGCAGTGGACCGGGACAGGGAGCCAAAAACATTCAGCACTTC. This sequence encodes CASSGPGQGAKNIQHF. The chain uses TRBV6-1 and TRBJ2-4, with 9 bases lining up with TRBD1. The germline V gene has CDR1 MNHNS and CDR2 SASEGT. The CDR3 runs 16 residues.